These 26 T cell receptor beta chains share one sample of origin, sequenced in a study of cytomegalovirus exposure and HLA in healthy donors. Primers for the PCR totalled 60 Vbeta and 13 Jbeta. The repertoire was sequenced with immunoSEQ multiplex PCR; TCRdb's copy has only in-frame clones and lacks some. The data contain hundreds of thousands of clones, over 60% of them singletons. Sequenced: PBMCs. The receptors shown here come from a male donor in good health and CMV-seronegative.

The chain employs TRBV6-9 and TRBJ1-3; possible D gene TRBD1, 5 bases. The CDR3 totals 16 residues. Germline CDR1 MNHGY, CDR2 SVAAGI. V gave up 4 bases and J gave up 0 bases, with 13 bases separating them. The CDR3 DNA is TGTGCCAGCAGTTCGGACACCGCTTACTCTGGAAACACCATATATTTT. This gives the protein CASSSDTAYSGNTIYF.

This rearrangement joins TRBV7-6 to TRBJ2-4, with D perhaps matching TRBD2 (7 bases). CDR1 is SGHVS and CDR2 is FNYEAQ in the germline V gene. The CDR3 has 17 amino acids. V shed 4 bases and J shed 6 bases, with 22 bases lying between them. CDR3 amino acids: CASSSLRAGAMGNIQYF. CDR3 nucleotides: TGTGCCAGCAGCTCACTTCGGGCGGGGGCGATGGGAAACATTCAGTACTTC.

In DNA, the CDR3 is TGTGCCAGCAGCTCCACCAACAGGGCGGCTAATGAAAAACTGTTTTTT. It yields the protein CASSSTNRAANEKLFF. V usage is TRBV5-6 and J usage is TRBJ1-4; a weak D match, TRBD1 (6 bases). Germline lookup yields CDR1 SGHDT and CDR2 YYEEEE. The CDR3 length is 16 residues. Between the trimmed V and J ends, which lost 3 bases and 3 bases, there was a span of 15 bases.

The chain is built from TRBV4-3 and TRBJ2-3; D might be TRBD2 (5 bases). V was clipped by 0 bases and J by 0 bases, with 16 bases between them. The CDR3 is 18 residues long. The V gene's germline CDR1 is LGHNA and CDR2 YSLEER. The CDR3 loop is CASSQDAERIRSTDTQYF. DNA of the CDR3: TGCGCCAGCAGCCAAGACGCGGAGCGGATTCGAAGCACAGATACGCAGTATTTT.

This clone has only a few counts. This chain connects TRBV27 to TRBJ1-5, with TRBD1 identical over 8 bases. The CDR3 has 13 residues. Per the germline V gene, CDR1 is MNHEY and CDR2 is SMNVEV (reference sequence). V lost 3 bases and J lost 6; bases outside the gene matches: 1. CDR3 in amino acids: CASSLTGVQPQHF. CDR3 in DNA: TGTGCCAGCAGTTTGACAGGGGTTCAGCCCCAGCATTTT.

This clone was counted between two and nine times. A junction boundary mismatches the germline segment, possibly from a read error. The chain links TRBV7-9 to TRBJ2-1, with a weak D call TRBD2 (6 bases). The CDR3 consists of 14 residues. Germline CDR1 reads SEHNR; CDR2 reads FQNEAQ (reference sequence). The DNA of the CDR3 is TGTTCCAGCAGCTTATTTTCGGGGGAAAATGAGCAGTTCTTC. This codes for CSSSLFSGENEQFF. Variable domain in full (rest from reference TRBV7-9 and TRBJ2-1): DTGVSQNPRHKITKRGQNVTFRCDPISEHNRLYWYRQTLGQGPEFLTYFQNEAQLEKSRLLSDRFSAERPKGSFSTLEIQRTEQGDSAMYLCSSSLFSGENEQFFGPGTRLTVL.

This clone was found once. The chain combines TRBV5-1 with TRBJ2-1; tentative D call: TRBD1 (6 bases). CDR3 length: 17 residues. CDR1 is SGHRS, CDR2 YFSETQ, per germline. Trimming took off 3 bases at V and 0 bases at J, with 16 bases between the two ends. The DNA for the CDR3 is TGCGCCAGCAGCTCATACCTACAGGGTAGCTCCTACAATGAGCAGTTCTTC. The encoded protein is CASSSYLQGSSYNEQFF.

The chain employs TRBV19 and TRBJ1-5; D gene uncertain. The ends were cut back, 3 bases at V and 1 base at J, with 10 bases in the middle. This CDR3 comprises 15 residues. CDR1 LNHDA and CDR2 SQIVND come from the germline V gene (reference sequence). The CDR3 DNA sequence: TGTGCCAGTAGTATGATTCAGTTAAGCAATCAGCCCCAGCATTTT. Protein sequence: CASSMIQLSNQPQHF.

This clone was counted a single time. The chain links TRBV29-1 to TRBJ2-7, with 7 bases identical to TRBD1. In germline, CDR1 is SQVTM, CDR2 ANQGSEA. The J segment lost 3 bases and the V segment lost 4 bases, leaving 3 bases of the junction unmatched. CDR3 length equals 12 residues. CDR3 residues: CSVVGQVYEQYF. CDR3 coding DNA: TGCAGCGTTGTAGGACAGGTCTACGAGCAGTACTTC.

The gene calls are TRBV27 and TRBJ2-7; D perhaps matches TRBD1 (6 bases). CDR3 size: 14 residues. Germline V gene sequence: CDR1 MNHEY, CDR2 SMNVEV (reference sequence). Trimming pared 5 bases from V and 1 base from J, leaving 12 bases between. CDR3 sequence reads: CASSRGGRSYEQYF. As DNA, the CDR3 is TGTGCCAGCAGTAGAGGGGGACGGTCCTACGAGCAGTACTTC.

The genes are TRBV7-2 and TRBJ2-5; D is uncertain. CDR1 is SGHTA and CDR2 is FQGNSA in the germline V gene. This CDR3 is 15 amino acids long. V lost 1 base, J lost 0 bases, and 9 bases lay in between. The CDR3: CASSLEADYQETQYF. The CDR3 DNA reads as TGTGCCAGCAGCTTAGAGGCAGACTACCAAGAGACCCAGTACTTC.

The V gene is TRBV30, the J gene TRBJ2-7; 7 bases are shared with TRBD1. CDR1 and CDR2 (germline): GTSNPN, SVGIG (reference sequence). CDR3 length: 15 residues. V lost 0 bases, J lost 1 base, and 6 bases stayed unmatched. The CDR3, as DNA: TGTGCCTGGAGTGTGTATGAGACAGGGTCCTACGAGCAGTACTTC. Amino acids: CAWSVYETGSYEQYF.

The gene calls are TRBV4-3 and TRBJ1-6; D not certain. Trimming stripped 0 bases from V and 0 bases from J, with 6 bases between. CDR1 is LGHNA, CDR2 YSLEER, per germline. This CDR3 spans 16 amino acids. CDR3 amino acids: CASSQDWSSYNSPLHF. The CDR3 DNA sequence: TGCGCCAGCAGCCAAGATTGGAGCTCCTATAATTCACCCCTCCACTTT.

This clone was counted once. The chain is built from TRBV10-3 and TRBJ2-1; 9 nucleotides line up with TRBD2. The CDR3 has 15 amino acids. The germline gives CDR1 ENHRY, CDR2 SYGVKD. J gave up 5 bases and V 5 bases, and 7 bases lay outside the gene matches. The CDR3 nucleotides read TGTGCCATCAGTCCGACTAGCGGAATGAACAATGAGCAGTTCTTC. This encodes CAISPTSGMNNEQFF.

The genes are TRBV15 and TRBJ2-3; D possibly corresponds to TRBD2 (6 bases). Germline loops: CDR1 LNHNV, CDR2 YYDKDF (reference sequence). CDR3 size: 17 residues. V lost 5 bases, J lost 2 bases, and 20 bases lay in between. The CDR3 sequence is CATSSSGEFFFTDTQYF. The DNA of the CDR3 is TGTGCCACCAGCTCCTCGGGAGAGTTCTTTTTCACAGATACGCAGTATTTT. Full variable domain (rest looked up from reference TRBV15 and TRBJ2-3): DAMVIQNPRYQVTQFGKPVTLSCSQTLNHNVMYWYQQKSSQAPKLLFHYYDKDFNNEADTPDNFQSRRPNTSFCFLDIRSPGLGDTAMYLCATSSSGEFFFTDTQYFGPGTRLTVL.

This clone has a handful of counts. V gene TRBV4-2 combines with J gene TRBJ2-3; D perhaps matches TRBD2 (6 bases). Trimming took 1 base from V and 2 from J, leaving 7 bases between them. The CDR3 loop spans 14 amino acids. Germline assignment: CDR1 LGHNA and CDR2 YNFKEQ. The CDR3 region has the DNA TGTGCCAGCAGCCAAGGGGACTTCACAGATACGCAGTATTTT. Translation gives CASSQGDFTDTQYF.

This clone occurred a few times. The rearrangement uses TRBV6-5 and TRBJ2-7, with 8 bases lining up with TRBD1. The junction had 12 bases not matched to a gene; V was cut back by 7 bases and J by 4 bases. The CDR3 spans 15 residues. Germline CDR1 is MNHEY and CDR2 is SVGAGI. The CDR3 DNA reads TGTGCCAGCAAGTACGGCTTGACAGGGGCTTACGAGCAGTACTTC. This sequence encodes CASKYGLTGAYEQYF.

This chain links TRBV9 with TRBJ1-1; no reliable D call. This CDR3 has 13 amino acids. Germline V CDR1 and CDR2: SGDLS, YYNGEE. V was clipped by 4 bases and J by 6 bases, with 13 bases between them. CDR3 amino acids: CASSPRRESEAFF. CDR3 nucleotide sequence: TGTGCCAGCAGCCCGAGGAGGGAATCTGAAGCTTTCTTT.

This chain connects TRBV4-3 to TRBJ2-7; 11 bases are shared with TRBD1. The V segment lost 4 bases and the J segment 5 bases; nucleotides outside the gene matches: 4. The CDR3 spans 14 residues. CDR1 and CDR2 (germline): LGHNA, YSLEER. The CDR3 protein is CASSRGQGAHEQYF. CDR3 DNA: TGCGCCAGCAGCCGAGGACAGGGGGCCCACGAGCAGTACTTC.

The chain uses TRBV19 and TRBJ2-1; the match to TRBD1 covers 9 bases. The V segment lost 3 bases and the J segment 7 bases; nucleotides outside the gene matches: 13. The CDR3 length is 17 residues. Germline lookup yields CDR1 LNHDA and CDR2 SQIVND (reference sequence). CDR3 in DNA: TGTGCCAGTAGTATGGAACCACGGACAGGGGTGGGGAATGAGCAGTTCTTC. Protein product: CASSMEPRTGVGNEQFF.

The J gene is TRBJ2-7, the V gene TRBV21-1; the D segment call TRBD1 is taken from the table without a DNA check. TRBV21-1 is designated a pseudogene. This CDR3 region has 16 residues. CDR3 nucleotides: TGTGCCAGCAGCCCCAGGGGTCAGGGCGAGGAAAACGAGCAGTACTTC. It is translated as CASSPRGQGEENEQYF.

CDR3 bases: TGTGCCAGTAGTAGGGCAGCGGGAGAGACCCAGTACTTC. As protein: CASSRAAGETQYF. The gene calls are TRBV19 and TRBJ2-5, with D perhaps matching TRBD2 (6 bases). This CDR3 has 13 amino acids. Germline V gene lookup returns CDR1 LNHDA and CDR2 SQIVND (reference sequence). The V end was cut by 4 bases, the J end by 4 bases, with 10 bases between.

This chain joins TRBV27 and TRBJ2-2, with 9 nucleotides matching TRBD1. The trim removed 3 bases at V and 6 bases at J, leaving 11 bases unmatched. The CDR3 runs 17 residues. Germline CDR1 reads MNHEY; CDR2 reads SMNVEV (reference sequence). CDR3 sequence: CASSFLTGTGISGELFF. In DNA form, the CDR3 reads TGTGCCAGCAGTTTCTTAACCGGGACAGGGATATCCGGGGAGCTGTTTTTT.

This clone turned up a few times. The chain carries TRBV5-1 and TRBJ2-3, with 10 bases that match TRBD2. The J segment lost 5 bases and the V segment lost 4 bases, leaving 13 bases of the junction unmatched. The germline CDR1 and CDR2 sequences are SGHRS and YFSETQ. The CDR3 runs to 17 residues. The CDR3 sequence: CASSPEASGGAGDTQYF. CDR3 coding DNA: TGCGCCAGCAGCCCGGAGGCTAGCGGGGGTGCTGGAGATACGCAGTATTTT.

This chain uses TRBV30 with TRBJ2-5; D is possibly TRBD1 (5 bases). V gave up 2 bases and J gave up 5 bases, with 15 bases separating them. Germline CDR1 and CDR2: GTSNPN and SVGIG (reference sequence). This CDR3 comprises 14 residues. CDR3 in DNA: TGTGCCTGGAGTCCCGGACACCATAGGGAGACCCAGTACTTC. It codes for CAWSPGHHRETQYF.

The chain couples TRBV27 to TRBJ1-5, with 7 bases lining up with TRBD1. The CDR3 has 16 residues. The V and J ends lost 5 bases and 0 bases, in that order; junction bases with no gene match: 7. Germline V gives CDR1 MNHEY, CDR2 SMNVEV (reference sequence). The CDR3 DNA follows: TGTGCCAGCAGTCCCCGAGGGGGCACTAGCAATCAGCCCCAGCATTTT. Translation: CASSPRGGTSNQPQHF.